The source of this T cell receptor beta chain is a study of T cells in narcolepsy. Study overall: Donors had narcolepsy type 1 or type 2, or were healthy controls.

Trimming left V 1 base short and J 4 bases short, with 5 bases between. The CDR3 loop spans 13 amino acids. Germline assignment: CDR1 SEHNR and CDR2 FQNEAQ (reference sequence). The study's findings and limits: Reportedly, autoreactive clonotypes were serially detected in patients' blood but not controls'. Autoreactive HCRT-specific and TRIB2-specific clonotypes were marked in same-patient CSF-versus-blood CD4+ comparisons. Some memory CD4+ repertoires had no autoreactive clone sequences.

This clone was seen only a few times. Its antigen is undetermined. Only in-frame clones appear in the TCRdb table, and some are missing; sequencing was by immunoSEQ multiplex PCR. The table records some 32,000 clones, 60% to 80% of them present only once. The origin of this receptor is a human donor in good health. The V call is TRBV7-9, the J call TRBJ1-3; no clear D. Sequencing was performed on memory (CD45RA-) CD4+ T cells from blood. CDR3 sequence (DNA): TGTGCCAGCAGCTTAGGCGGGGGAAACACCATATATTTT. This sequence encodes CASSLGGGNTIYF.